This T cell receptor beta chain was captured in a study of post-analysis software for immune sequencing data. General study findings and limits: Multiple sclerosis patients showed significantly lower normalized Chao1 diversity than controls did. In patients, TRBV5-6, TRBV5-1 and TRBV20-1 belonged to about five TRBV segments found more frequently than in controls.

This CDR3 is 15 amino acids long. V lost 4 bases and J lost 4, with 15 bases in between. CDR1 and CDR2 from the germline V gene are KGHDR and SFDVKD. The TCR beta cDNA libraries contained unique molecular identifiers. It was from about 0.94 to 9.7 million T cells that approximately 500,000 cDNA molecules came. TCRdb itself ran the PCR reads through MiXCR, one entry per CDR3 protein. The sample has roughly 730,000 distinct CDR3 sequences; roughly 27% are singletons. With regard to this clonotype: Its antigen is currently unknown.

This chain joins TRBV24-1 and TRBJ2-5; the D gene is possibly TRBD2 (6 bases). The sequenced sample was blood. The source of this sequence is a girl aged 5 to 17 with multiple sclerosis. CDR3 nucleotide sequence: TGTGCCACCAGTGACTCCCGGGGGATCGGAGAGACCCAGTACTTC. This codes for CATSDSRGIGETQYF.